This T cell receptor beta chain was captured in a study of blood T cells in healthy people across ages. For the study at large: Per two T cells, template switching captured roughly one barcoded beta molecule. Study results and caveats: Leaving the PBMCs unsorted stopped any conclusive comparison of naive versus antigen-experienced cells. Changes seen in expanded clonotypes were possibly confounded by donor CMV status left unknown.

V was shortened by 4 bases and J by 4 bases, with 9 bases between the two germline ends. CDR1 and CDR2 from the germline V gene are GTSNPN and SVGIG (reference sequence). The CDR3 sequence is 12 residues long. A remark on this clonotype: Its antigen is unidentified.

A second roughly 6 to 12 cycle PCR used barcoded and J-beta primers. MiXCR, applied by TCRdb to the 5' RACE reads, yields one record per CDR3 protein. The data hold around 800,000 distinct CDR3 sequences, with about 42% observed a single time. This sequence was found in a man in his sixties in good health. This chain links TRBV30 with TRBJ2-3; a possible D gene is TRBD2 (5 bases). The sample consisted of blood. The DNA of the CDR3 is TGTGCCTGGACGGGGTGGGCAGATACGCAGTATTTT. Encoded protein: CAWTGWADTQYF.